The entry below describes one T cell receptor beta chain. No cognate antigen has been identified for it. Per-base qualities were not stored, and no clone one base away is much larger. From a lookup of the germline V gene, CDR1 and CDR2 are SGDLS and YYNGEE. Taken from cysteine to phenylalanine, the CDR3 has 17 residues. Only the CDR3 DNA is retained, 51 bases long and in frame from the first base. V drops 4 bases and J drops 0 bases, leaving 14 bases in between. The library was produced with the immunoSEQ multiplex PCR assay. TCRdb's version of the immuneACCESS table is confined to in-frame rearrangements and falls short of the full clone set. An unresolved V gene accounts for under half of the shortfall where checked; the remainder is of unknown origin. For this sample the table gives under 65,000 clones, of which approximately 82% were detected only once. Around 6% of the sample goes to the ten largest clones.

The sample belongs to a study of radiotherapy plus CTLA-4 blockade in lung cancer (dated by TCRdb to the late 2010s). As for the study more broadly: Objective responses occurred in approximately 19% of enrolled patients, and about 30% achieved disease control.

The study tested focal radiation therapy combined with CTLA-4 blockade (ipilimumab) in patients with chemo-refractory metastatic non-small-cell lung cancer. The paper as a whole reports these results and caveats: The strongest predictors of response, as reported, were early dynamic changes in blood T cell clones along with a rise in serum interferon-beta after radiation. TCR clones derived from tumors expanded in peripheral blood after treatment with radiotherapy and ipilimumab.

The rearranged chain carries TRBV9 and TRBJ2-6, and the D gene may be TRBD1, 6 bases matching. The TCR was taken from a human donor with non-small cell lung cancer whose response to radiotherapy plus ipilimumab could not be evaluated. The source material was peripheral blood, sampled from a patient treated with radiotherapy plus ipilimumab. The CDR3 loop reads CASSPRDILSGANVLTF. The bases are TGTGCCAGCAGCCCGAGGGACATTCTCTCTGGGGCCAACGTCCTGACTTTC.